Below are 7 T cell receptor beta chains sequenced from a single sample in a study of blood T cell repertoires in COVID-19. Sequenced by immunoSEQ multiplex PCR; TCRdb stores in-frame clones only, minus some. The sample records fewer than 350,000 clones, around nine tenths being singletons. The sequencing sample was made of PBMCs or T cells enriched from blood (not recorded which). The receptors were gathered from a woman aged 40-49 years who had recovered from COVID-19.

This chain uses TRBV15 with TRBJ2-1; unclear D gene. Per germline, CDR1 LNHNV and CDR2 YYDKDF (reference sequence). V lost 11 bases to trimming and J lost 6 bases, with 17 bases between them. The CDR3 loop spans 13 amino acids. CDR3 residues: CASALASLNEQFF. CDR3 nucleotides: TGTGCCTCCGCCCTTGCGAGCCTCAATGAGCAGTTCTTC.

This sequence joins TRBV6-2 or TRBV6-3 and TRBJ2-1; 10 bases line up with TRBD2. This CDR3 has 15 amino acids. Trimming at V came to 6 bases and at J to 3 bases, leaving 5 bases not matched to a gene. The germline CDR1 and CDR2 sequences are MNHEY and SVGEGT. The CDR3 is CASSPTSGYYNEQFF. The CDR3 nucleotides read TGTGCCAGCAGCCCGACTAGCGGGTACTACAATGAGCAGTTCTTC.

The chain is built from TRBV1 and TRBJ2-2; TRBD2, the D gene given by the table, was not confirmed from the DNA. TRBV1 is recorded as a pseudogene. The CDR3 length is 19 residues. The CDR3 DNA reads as TGCACCAGCAGCCAAAGTGATCCTCCGGGACGGGGGTTCGCCGGGGAGCTGTTTTTT. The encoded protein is CTSSQSDPPGRGFAGELFF.

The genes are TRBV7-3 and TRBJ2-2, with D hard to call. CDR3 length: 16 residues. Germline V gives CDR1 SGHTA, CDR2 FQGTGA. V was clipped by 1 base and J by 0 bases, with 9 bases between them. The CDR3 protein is CASSLRHPPNTGELFF. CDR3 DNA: TGTGCCAGCAGCTTAAGGCACCCACCGAACACCGGGGAGCTGTTTTTT.

CDR3 amino acids: CASRGTGRGGYTF. The DNA for the CDR3 is TGTGCCAGCAGAGGGACAGGGAGGGGCGGCTACACCTTC. This chain connects TRBV28 to TRBJ1-2; 9 bases are a match to TRBD1. J gave up 8 bases and V 6 bases, and 7 bases lay outside the gene matches. CDR3 length: 13 amino acids. Per the germline V gene, CDR1 is MDHEN and CDR2 is SYDVKM.

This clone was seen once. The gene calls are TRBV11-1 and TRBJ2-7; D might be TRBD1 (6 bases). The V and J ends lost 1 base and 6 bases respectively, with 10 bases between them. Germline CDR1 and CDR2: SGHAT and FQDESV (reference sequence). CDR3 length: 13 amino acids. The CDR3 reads CASSLDRAREQYF. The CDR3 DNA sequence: TGTGCCAGCAGCTTAGACAGGGCTCGCGAGCAGTACTTC.

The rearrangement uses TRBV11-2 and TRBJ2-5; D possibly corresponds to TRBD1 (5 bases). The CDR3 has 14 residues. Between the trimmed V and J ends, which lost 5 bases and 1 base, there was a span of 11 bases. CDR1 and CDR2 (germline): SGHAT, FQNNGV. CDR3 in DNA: TGTGCCAGCAGCCCGACAGTCATCCAAGAGACCCAGTACTTC. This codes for CASSPTVIQETQYF. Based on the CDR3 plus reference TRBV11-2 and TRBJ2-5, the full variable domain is EAGVAQSPRYKIIEKRQSVAFWCNPISGHATLYWYQQILGQGPKLLIQFQNNGVVDDSQLPKDRFSAERLKGVDSTLKIQPAKLEDSAVYLCASSPTVIQETQYFGPGTRLLVL.